The 28 T cell receptor beta chains below come from one sample, sequenced in a study of identical twins. TCRdb passed the 5' RACE reads through MiXCR, listing each CDR3 protein once. This table holds 1.5 million to 2 million distinct CDR3 sequences, about 30% found once. Sequencing was performed on cord blood. The receptors shown here come from a newborn girl in good health.

The chain joins TRBV9 to TRBJ1-2; a possible D gene is TRBD1 (5 bases). CDR3 length: 17 amino acids. The V end was cut by 0 bases, the J end by 4 bases, with 19 bases between. Germline V gene data show CDR1 as SGDLS and CDR2 as YYNGEE. CDR3 DNA sequence: TGTGCCAGCAGCGTAGCCCTGGAGAGGGACCCCAGCTATGGCTACACCTTC. Its protein is CASSVALERDPSYGYTF.

Many counts were recorded for this clonotype. CDR3 in DNA: TGTGCCAGCAGGGACAGAATGAACACTGAAGCTTTCTTT. The encoded protein is CASRDRMNTEAFF. The chain recombines TRBV25-1 with TRBJ1-1; tentatively, D is TRBD1 (6 bases). Trimming left V 6 bases short and J 0 bases short, with 8 bases between. There are 13 residues in the CDR3. Germline loops: CDR1 MGHDK, CDR2 SYGVNS.

This chain links TRBV20-1 with TRBJ2-1; 9 nucleotides agree with TRBD2. Germline V gives CDR1 DFQATT, CDR2 SNEGSKA (reference sequence). The CDR3 runs 16 residues. The V segment lost 3 bases and the J segment 0 bases; nucleotides outside the gene matches: 6. This chain's CDR3 is CSARALAGSSYNEQFF. The CDR3 nucleotides are TGCAGTGCTAGGGCCCTAGCGGGGAGCTCCTACAATGAGCAGTTCTTC.

Note on this clonotype: This sequence may be a read error, since a much larger clone differs from it by one base. The V and J genes are TRBV12-3 or TRBV12-4 and TRBJ2-3, with no clear D. The germline V and J ends were trimmed by 3 bases and 6 bases, with 4 bases remaining between them. The CDR3 sequence is 11 residues long. The CDR3 protein is CASSFMDTQYF. The CDR3 coding sequence is TGTGCCAGCAGTTTTATGGATACGCAGTATTTT.

This clonotype was picked up one time. The CDR3 DNA sequence: TGCGCCAGCAGTGAGTCCATGGGGCCCTATGGCTACACCTTC. This encodes CASSESMGPYGYTF. The chain joins TRBV10-1 to TRBJ1-2; a possible D gene is TRBD1 (5 bases). Trimming took 0 bases from V and 4 from J, leaving 9 bases between them. Germline V gene lookup returns CDR1 WNHNN and CDR2 SYGVQD (reference sequence). This CDR3 has 14 amino acids.

This clonotype occurred a few times. The CDR3 nucleotides are TGTGCCAGCCCACCCTTCAACTATGGCTACACCTTC. Protein: CASPPFNYGYTF. The chain couples TRBV21-1 to TRBJ1-2. TRBV21-1 is recorded as a pseudogene. This CDR3 spans 12 amino acids.

This rearrangement joins TRBV2 to TRBJ2-2; 11 bases match TRBD1. V shed 8 bases, J shed 5 bases, and the junction held 4 bases outside the gene matches. The CDR3 consists of 14 residues. Germline assignment: CDR1 SNHLY and CDR2 FYNNEI. The CDR3: CASAGQGATGELFF. CDR3 nucleotides: TGTGCCAGCGCCGGACAGGGGGCAACCGGGGAGCTGTTTTTT.

This sequence joins TRBV3-1 and TRBJ1-1, with 8 bases matching TRBD1. Unmatched junction bases numbered 6, after V lost 1 base and J lost 11 bases. Germline V gene data show CDR1 as LGHDT and CDR2 as YNNKEL (reference sequence). The CDR3 totals 13 residues. CDR3 coding DNA: TGTGCCAGCAGCCAAGTTGAGACAGGGGAGGCTTTCTTT. It codes for CASSQVETGEAFF.

This clonotype was detected a few times. V is TRBV25-1 and J is TRBJ1-1; TRBD1 agrees at 9 bases. Per germline, CDR1 MGHDK and CDR2 SYGVNS. The V segment lost 1 base and the J segment 6 bases; nucleotides outside the gene matches: 6. The length of the CDR3 is 15 residues. The CDR3 reads CASSEWRDRAPEAFF. Here the CDR3 DNA reads TGTGCCAGCAGTGAATGGAGGGACAGGGCTCCTGAAGCTTTCTTT.

The rearrangement uses TRBV2 and TRBJ1-1; weak D call: TRBD1 (5 bases). Germline loops: CDR1 SNHLY, CDR2 FYNNEI. Trimming removed 8 bases from V and 9 bases from J, with 16 bases in between. The CDR3 runs 12 residues. Written as DNA, the CDR3 is TGTGCCAGCCGGGGGGACGAAGGGAAAGCTTTCTTT. The encoded protein is CASRGDEGKAFF.

The V and J genes are TRBV20-1 and TRBJ1-5; 10 bases fit TRBD1. Per the germline V gene, CDR1 is DFQATT and CDR2 is SNEGSKA (reference sequence). There are 13 residues in the CDR3. J lost 5 bases, V lost 3 bases, and 1 base had no gene match. The CDR3 reads CSASDRGHQPQHF. The CDR3 region has the DNA TGCAGTGCTAGCGACAGGGGGCATCAGCCCCAGCATTTT.

This clonotype was counted between two and nine times. This sequence joins TRBV27 and TRBJ2-3; D gene ambiguous. Trimming removed 7 bases from V and 3 bases from J, with 11 bases in between. Germline CDR1 and CDR2: MNHEY and SMNVEV (reference sequence). The CDR3 consists of 13 residues. The CDR3 sequence is CASKTRATDTQYF. CDR3 DNA: TGTGCCAGCAAGACCCGGGCTACAGATACGCAGTATTTT.

The chain has TRBV12-3 or TRBV12-4 and TRBJ2-2, with unresolved D. Trimming took 6 bases from V and 8 from J, leaving 16 bases between them. CDR3 length: 14 residues. The CDR3 region is CASRLDQAAGELFF. CDR3 bases: TGTGCCAGCAGACTCGACCAGGCTGCGGGGGAGCTGTTTTTT.

The chain is built from TRBV12-3 or TRBV12-4 and TRBJ2-7; no clear D. Trimming took 7 bases from V and 3 from J, leaving 13 bases between them. The CDR3 has 13 residues. The CDR3 coding sequence is TGTGCCAGCAACTATGAAGGGCGCTACGAGCAGTACTTC. Translation gives CASNYEGRYEQYF.

The chain links TRBV27 to TRBJ1-5; no clear D. The germline V gene encodes CDR1 MNHEY and CDR2 SMNVEV (reference sequence). Trimming took off 7 bases at V and 3 bases at J, with 13 bases between the two ends. The CDR3 runs to 14 residues. In DNA form, the CDR3 reads TGTGCCAGCATCCTCACGGAGGACAATCAGCCCCAGCATTTT. Amino acid sequence: CASILTEDNQPQHF.

This rearrangement joins TRBV9 to TRBJ1-1, with D perhaps TRBD1 (6 bases). The V end lost 0 bases, the J end lost 0 bases, and 18 bases lay between the germline ends. Germline values: CDR1 SGDLS, CDR2 YYNGEE. CDR3 length: 18 residues. The CDR3 spells CASSVVAPLTGMNTEAFF. In nucleotides, the CDR3 is TGTGCCAGCAGCGTAGTAGCCCCCTTAACAGGGATGAACACTGAAGCTTTCTTT.

The chain recombines TRBV29-1 with TRBJ2-2, with D tentatively TRBD1 (5 bases). The CDR3 runs 12 residues. Germline CDR1 SQVTM, CDR2 ANQGSEA. The DNA for the CDR3 is TGCGCCCGGTCGGGTAGGGGCGGGGAGCTGTTTTTT. Its protein is CARSGRGGELFF.

CDR3 amino acids: CAISPGLAGLETQFF. Here the CDR3 DNA reads TGTGCCATCAGCCCGGGACTAGCGGGACTAGAGACCCAGTTCTTC. The V call is TRBV10-3, the J call TRBJ2-1; 13 bases match TRBD2. Per germline, CDR1 ENHRY and CDR2 SYGVKD. Trimming took 6 bases from V and 13 from J; bases not matched to a gene: 12. The CDR3 spans 15 residues.

This clonotype was seen just once. This rearrangement joins TRBV20-1 to TRBJ1-4; TRBD1 matches at 8 bases. V lost 3 bases, J lost 8 bases, and 5 bases stayed unmatched. This CDR3 region has 13 residues. Germline CDR1 DFQATT, CDR2 SNEGSKA (reference sequence). The CDR3 reads CSASVNRGEKLFF. CDR3 DNA: TGCAGTGCTAGTGTCAACAGGGGGGAAAAACTGTTTTTT.

The chain couples TRBV28 to TRBJ2-1, with 13 positions matching TRBD2. CDR1 MDHEN and CDR2 SYDVKM come from the germline V gene. The V segment lost 5 bases and the J segment 5 bases; nucleotides outside the gene matches: 12. The CDR3 spans 18 residues. CDR3 sequence: CASSPPLAGGPFDNEQFF. Written as DNA, the CDR3 is TGTGCCAGCAGTCCCCCACTAGCGGGAGGGCCTTTCGACAATGAGCAGTTCTTC.

The chain has TRBV29-1 and TRBJ1-4; D is possibly TRBD1 (5 bases). The germline V and J ends were trimmed by 4 bases and 8 bases, with 14 bases remaining between them. CDR3 length: 13 amino acids. Germline CDR1 and CDR2: SQVTM and ANQGSEA. CDR3 nucleotide sequence: TGCAGCGTTGTAAGGCAGGGCGACGAAAAACTGTTTTTT. As protein: CSVVRQGDEKLFF. Complete variable domain (other parts from reference TRBV29-1 and TRBJ1-4): SAVISQKPSRDICQRGTSLTIQCQVDSQVTMMFWYRQQPGQSLTLIATANQGSEATYESGFVIDKFPISRPNLTFSTLTVSNMSPEDSSIYLCSVVRQGDEKLFFGSGTQLSVL.

Only a few counts were recorded for this clonotype. The rearrangement uses TRBV6-5 and TRBJ1-5; 7 bases match TRBD1. This CDR3 region has 15 residues. V shed 6 bases, J shed 0 bases, and the junction held 5 bases outside the gene matches. Per the germline V gene, CDR1 is MNHEY and CDR2 is SVGAGI. The DNA of the CDR3 is TGTGCCAGCAGCCACGGACAGGTTAGCAATCAGCCCCAGCATTTT. Its protein is CASSHGQVSNQPQHF.

This chain links TRBV10-3 with TRBJ2-3; tentative D call: TRBD2 (6 bases). Trimming removed 2 bases at V and 4 bases at J, with 13 bases between. Germline lookup yields CDR1 ENHRY and CDR2 SYGVKD. The CDR3 runs 15 residues. CDR3 in DNA: TGTGCCATCAGTGAGGTGGAGGGAGCAGCAGATACGCAGTATTTT. Encoded protein: CAISEVEGAADTQYF.

This clonotype was counted many times. This may be a read error, as it is one base from a much larger clone. The chain links TRBV29-1 to TRBJ2-7, with 9 bases lining up with TRBD1. Germline V gene data show CDR1 as SQVTM and CDR2 as ANQGSEA. The ends lost 3 bases at V and 3 bases at J; junction bases unmatched: 0. The length of the CDR3 is 12 residues. CDR3 nucleotides: TGCAGCGTTGAGACAGGGGGCTACGAGCAGTACTTC. Protein: CSVETGGYEQYF.

The chain joins TRBV6-2 or TRBV6-3 to TRBJ2-7; TRBD2 agrees at 7 bases. V dropped 2 bases and J dropped 3; count of bases not matched to a gene: 4. This CDR3 comprises 14 residues. CDR1 is MNHEY, CDR2 SVGEGT, per germline. CDR3 in amino acids: CASSYDGGDYEQYF. The CDR3 nucleotides are TGTGCCAGCAGTTACGATGGGGGGGACTACGAGCAGTACTTC.

This clonotype appeared a few times. This chain links TRBV7-2 with TRBJ1-1; D is unresolved. The CDR3 covers 13 residues. V gave up 6 bases and J gave up 2 bases, with 10 bases separating them. CDR1 and CDR2 (germline): SGHTA, FQGNSA. The CDR3, as DNA: TGTGCCAGCAGAGGACTTTCCAACACTGAAGCTTTCTTT. Translation gives CASRGLSNTEAFF.

This clonotype was recorded a few times. This chain uses TRBV20-1 with TRBJ2-5; D gene ambiguous. The J call may be faulty, since TRBJ2-7 better matches the DNA end. The CDR3 has 13 residues. Germline CDR1 reads DFQATT; CDR2 reads SNEGSKA (reference sequence). CDR3 amino acids: CSARGISEDEQYF. The CDR3 nucleotides read TGCAGTGCTAGAGGTATATCAGAGGACGAGCAGTACTTC.

There are a few counts of this clonotype. The chain carries TRBV29-1 and TRBJ2-1; maybe TRBD2 (5 bases). The J call may not be correct, given that the DNA end is closer to TRBJ2-7. Germline CDR1 and CDR2: SQVTM and ANQGSEA. The CDR3 spans 14 residues. CDR3 sequence (DNA): TGCAGCGTTGGGGCAGCTAGCTCCTACAATGAGCAGTACTTC. Translating gives CSVGAASSYNEQYF.